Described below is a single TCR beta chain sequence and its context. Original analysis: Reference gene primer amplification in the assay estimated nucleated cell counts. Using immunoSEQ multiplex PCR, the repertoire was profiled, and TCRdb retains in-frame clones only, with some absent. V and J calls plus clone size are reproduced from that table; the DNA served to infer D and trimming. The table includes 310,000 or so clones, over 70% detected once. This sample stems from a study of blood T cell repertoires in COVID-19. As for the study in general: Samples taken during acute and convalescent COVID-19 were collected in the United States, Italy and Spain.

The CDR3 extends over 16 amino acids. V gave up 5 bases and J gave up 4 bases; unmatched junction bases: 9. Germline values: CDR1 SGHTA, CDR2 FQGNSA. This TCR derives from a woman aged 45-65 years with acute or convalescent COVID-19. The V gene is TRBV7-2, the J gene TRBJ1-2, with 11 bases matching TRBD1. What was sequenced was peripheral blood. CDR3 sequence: CASSPHSGQGGYGYTF. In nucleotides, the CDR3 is TGTGCCAGCAGCCCGCACTCGGGACAGGGGGGCTATGGCTACACCTTC. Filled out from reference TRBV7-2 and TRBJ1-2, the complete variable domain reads GAGVSQSPSNKVTEKGKDVELRCDPISGHTALYWYRQSLGQGLEFLIYFQGNSAPDKSGLPSDRFSAERTGGSVSTLTIQRTQQEDSAVYLCASSPHSGQGGYGYTFGSGTRLTVV.